A single sample gave rise to the 11 T cell receptor beta chains below, sequenced in a study of OX40 agonist ivuxolimab in advanced cancers. Here immunoSEQ multiplex PCR was the method, and the copy in TCRdb shows in-frame clones only, minus some. The top ten hold approximately 5% of the sample, which has some 62,000 clones, 91% seen once. Sequencing was performed on CD4+ or CD8+ T cells sorted from blood, taken in a trial of the OX40 agonist ivuxolimab. Receptors were obtained from an adult with an advanced solid tumor such as melanoma, head and neck, liver or kidney cancer.

The chain employs TRBV28 and TRBJ1-6, with D perhaps matching TRBD1 (5 bases). The CDR3 consists of 15 residues. The germline V and J ends were trimmed by 5 bases and 10 bases, with 18 bases remaining between them. CDR1 and CDR2 from the germline V gene are MDHEN and SYDVKM. CDR3 sequence reads: CASSPPGGKGSPLHF. CDR3 DNA sequence: TGTGCCAGCAGTCCGCCGGGGGGGAAGGGGTCACCCCTCCACTTT.

This chain uses TRBV28 with TRBJ1-1; D call uncertain. Trimming took off 3 bases at V and 3 bases at J, with 11 bases between the two ends. CDR3 length: 14 amino acids. Germline-derived CDR1 and CDR2 are MDHEN and SYDVKM. The CDR3 protein is CASSLIGEYTEAFF. In DNA form, the CDR3 reads TGTGCCAGCAGTTTGATCGGGGAGTACACTGAAGCTTTCTTT.

This clone was picked up a small number of times. The V call is TRBV13, the J call TRBJ2-3; either TRBD1 or TRBD2 may supply D (9 bases each). The CDR3 extends over 14 amino acids. V lost 5 bases, J lost 8 bases, and 17 bases lay in between. Germline CDR1 PRHDT, CDR2 FYEKMQ (reference sequence). The CDR3 DNA is TGTGCCAGCAGCGCGGACAGGGGACTAGCTACGCAGTATTTT. Translation gives CASSADRGLATQYF.

The chain is built from TRBV19 and TRBJ2-2, with 10 bases matching TRBD2. CDR1 and CDR2 from the germline V gene are LNHDA and SQIVND (reference sequence). J gave up 4 bases and V 4 bases, and 6 bases lay outside the gene matches. The CDR3 has 16 amino acids. CDR3 region: CASSRVAGGPTGELFF. The DNA of the CDR3 is TGTGCCAGTAGTAGAGTAGCGGGAGGACCCACCGGGGAGCTGTTTTTT.

This clone was recorded only once. The chain uses TRBV7-9 and TRBJ2-5; D call uncertain. The CDR3 runs to 15 residues. Germline V CDR1 and CDR2: SEHNR, FQNEAQ (reference sequence). The V and J ends lost 1 base and 5 bases respectively, with 14 bases between them. The CDR3 protein is CASSLVVGMGETQYF. The CDR3 coding sequence is TGTGCCAGCAGCTTAGTGGTGGGGATGGGGGAGACCCAGTACTTC.

The genes are TRBV20-1 and TRBJ2-5; D not certain. This CDR3 has 11 residues. Germline assignment: CDR1 DFQATT and CDR2 SNEGSKA (reference sequence). V dropped 0 bases and J dropped 11 bases, with 10 bases sitting between them. The CDR3 sequence is CSARDAPQQYF. CDR3 in DNA: TGCAGTGCTAGAGATGCCCCCCAGCAGTACTTC.

This clone has only a few counts. The chain is built from TRBV15 and TRBJ1-5; no clear D. The CDR3 is made up of 15 amino acids. V was clipped by 0 bases and J by 2 bases, with 8 bases between them. Per the germline V gene, CDR1 is LNHNV and CDR2 is YYDKDF (reference sequence). CDR3 DNA sequence: TGTGCCACCAGCAGAGACCGCCTGGGCAATCAGCCCCAGCATTTT. Its protein is CATSRDRLGNQPQHF.

The chain carries TRBV5-1 and TRBJ2-5, with D possibly matching TRBD2 (6 bases). The germline CDR1 and CDR2 sequences are SGHRS and YFSETQ. The V end lost 4 bases, the J end lost 0 bases, and 10 bases lay between the germline ends. The CDR3 is made up of 14 amino acids. The CDR3 DNA is TGCGCCAGCAGCGCCGGGACTTACCAAGAGACCCAGTACTTC. It yields the protein CASSAGTYQETQYF.

This chain connects TRBV23-1 to TRBJ2-1; the D is unclear. TRBV23-1 belongs to the ORF category, with a function that is uncertain. The CDR3 extends over 15 amino acids. Trimming cost V 2 bases and J 0 bases, with 8 bases left between them. CDR3 in DNA: TGCGCCAGCAGTCAAGGTGCCGCCTCCTACAATGAGCAGTTCTTC. Its translation is CASSQGAASYNEQFF.

Details on this clone: The same CDR3 arises from other DNA sequences in this sample as well. This chain links TRBV6-1 with TRBJ1-5; TRBD1 agrees at 9 bases. Germline-derived CDR1 and CDR2 are MNHNS and SASEGT. V was clipped by 4 bases and J by 4 bases; unmatched bases: 2. CDR3 length: 14 amino acids. The CDR3 bases are TGTGCCAGCAGTGGGACAGGGGAAAATCAGCCCCAGCATTTT. This codes for CASSGTGENQPQHF.

V gene TRBV27 combines with J gene TRBJ2-7, with 9 bases that match TRBD1. Per germline, CDR1 MNHEY and CDR2 SMNVEV (reference sequence). After removal of 5 bases from V and 1 base from J, the junction contained 12 bases not matched to a gene. The CDR3 has 17 residues. This CDR3 reads CASSHTAGTGLSYEQYF. The CDR3, as DNA: TGTGCCAGCAGTCATACTGCCGGGACAGGGTTATCCTACGAGCAGTACTTC.